These 21 T cell receptor beta chains share one sample of origin, sequenced in a study of STAT5B mutations in CD4+ large granular lymphocyte leukemia. Assay used: immunoSEQ multiplex PCR; TCRdb lists only in-frame clones, some missing. Here the sample spans about 40,000 clones, roughly 79% being singletons. The material sequenced was CD4+ T cells from blood buffy coats. These receptors all stem from a human donor in good health.

The chain employs TRBV19 and TRBJ1-2; D gene uncertain. Germline values: CDR1 LNHDA, CDR2 SQIVND (reference sequence). Trimming removed 5 bases at V and 5 bases at J, with 18 bases between. The CDR3 has 15 residues. In DNA form, the CDR3 reads TGTGCCAGTAGTTCTTACGGACCGGATTGGTATGGCTACACCTTC. Its protein product is CASSSYGPDWYGYTF.

The rearrangement joins TRBV5-1 to TRBJ2-7; D not certain. Looked up from germline, CDR1 is SGHRS and CDR2 is YFSETQ. This CDR3 is built from 13 residues. The V end was cut by 1 base, the J end by 6 bases, with 11 bases between. The CDR3 bases are TGCGCCAGCAGCTTGCCAACCAGATCCGAGCAGTACTTC. Amino acid sequence: CASSLPTRSEQYF.

V gene TRBV7-6 combines with J gene TRBJ2-5; D unresolved. The CDR3 is 13 residues long. Trimming removed 5 bases at V and 5 bases at J, with 12 bases between. The germline V gene has CDR1 SGHVS and CDR2 FNYEAQ. DNA of the CDR3: TGTGCCAGCAGCCCGATGATGGGGGAGACCCAGTACTTC. Protein: CASSPMMGETQYF.

The chain carries TRBV30 and TRBJ2-5; TRBD2 is a possible D gene (6 bases). The length of the CDR3 is 15 residues. Trimming removed 0 bases at V and 5 bases at J, with 16 bases between. Looked up from germline, CDR1 is GTSNPN and CDR2 is SVGIG (reference sequence). The CDR3 coding sequence is TGTGCCTGGAGTGTGGCCCGACTAGTTTTGGAGACCCAGTACTTC. This gives the protein CAWSVARLVLETQYF.

The chain links TRBV6-6 to TRBJ2-2; 7 bases agree with TRBD1. The CDR3 runs to 14 residues. The germline V gene has CDR1 MNHNY and CDR2 SVGAGI (reference sequence). The V segment lost 7 bases and the J segment 1 base; nucleotides outside the gene matches: 3. This CDR3 is CASKAGGNTGELFF. CDR3 coding DNA: TGTGCCAGCAAGGCAGGGGGGAACACCGGGGAGCTGTTTTTT.

The chain uses TRBV19 and TRBJ2-7; D perhaps matches TRBD1 (6 bases). The CDR3 extends over 13 amino acids. Trimming shortened V by 5 bases and J by 3 bases, and 11 bases separated the two germline ends. Germline lookup yields CDR1 LNHDA and CDR2 SQIVND (reference sequence). CDR3 region: CASSLDRFYEQYF. The CDR3 DNA sequence: TGTGCCAGTAGTTTGGACAGATTCTACGAGCAGTACTTC.

This clone is judged medium-sized (0.01 to 0.1%). The V and J genes are TRBV27 and TRBJ1-1; TRBD1 might be the D (5 bases). Germline CDR1 reads MNHEY; CDR2 reads SMNVEV (reference sequence). The V and J ends lost 5 bases and 10 bases respectively, with 17 bases between them. There are 13 residues in the CDR3. CDR3 region: CASSPREGQGAFF. In DNA form, the CDR3 reads TGTGCCAGCAGTCCCCGAGAGGGGCAGGGAGCTTTCTTT.

CDR3 DNA sequence: TGTGCCAGCAGCTTCCAAGCGGGAGTGGCGGAGACCCAGTACTTC. This sequence encodes CASSFQAGVAETQYF. The rearrangement uses TRBV5-8 and TRBJ2-5; 8 bases align to TRBD2. After removal of 2 bases from V and 5 bases from J, the junction contained 8 bases not matched to a gene. Germline V lookup: CDR1 SGHTS, CDR2 YDEGEE. The CDR3 spans 15 residues.

Here the CDR3 DNA reads TGTGCCAGCAGCGCAAACGTGGGGGATCAGCCCCAGCATTTT. Protein: CASSANVGDQPQHF. V is TRBV9 and J is TRBJ1-5, with D perhaps matching TRBD1 (5 bases). The germline gives CDR1 SGDLS, CDR2 YYNGEE. The CDR3 runs 14 residues. Deletions cut 3 bases from V and 5 bases from J, with 12 bases between.

The chain combines TRBV25-1 with TRBJ1-1, with TRBD1 as a possible D gene (6 bases). The CDR3 covers 12 residues. Trimming took 3 bases from V and 8 from J, leaving 10 bases between them. CDR1 is MGHDK, CDR2 SYGVNS, per germline. As DNA, the CDR3 is TGTGCCAGCAGTGAGCCAGGACAGGAAGCTTTCTTT. Protein sequence: CASSEPGQEAFF.

This chain connects TRBV7-9 to TRBJ1-2, with a weak D call TRBD1 (5 bases). Trimming removed 5 bases at V and 2 bases at J, with 12 bases between. The CDR3 runs to 14 residues. The germline V gene encodes CDR1 SEHNR and CDR2 FQNEAQ (reference sequence). In DNA, the CDR3 is TGTGCCAGCAGCCCGGCGGGACCCAACTATGGCTACACCTTC. Encoded protein: CASSPAGPNYGYTF.

The V call is TRBV6-5, the J call TRBJ1-1, with D tentatively TRBD1 (6 bases). Trimming pared 6 bases from V and 4 bases from J, leaving 12 bases between. Germline V lookup: CDR1 MNHEY, CDR2 SVGAGI. The CDR3 is made up of 13 amino acids. CDR3 bases: TGTGCCAGCAGATACAGGGCGGGCACTGAAGCTTTCTTT. Translated: CASRYRAGTEAFF.

The chain couples TRBV6-5 to TRBJ1-3; D ambiguous. V was trimmed by 0 bases and J by 4 bases, leaving 10 bases between them. The CDR3 is made up of 15 amino acids. CDR1 MNHEY and CDR2 SVGAGI come from the germline V gene. The CDR3 sequence: CASSYSFVQGNTIYF. The CDR3, as DNA: TGTGCCAGCAGTTACTCGTTTGTCCAGGGAAACACCATATATTTT.

This clone was counted once. The chain is built from TRBV6-6 and TRBJ2-7; the D is unclear. V shed 5 bases and J shed 3 bases, with 11 bases lying between them. Germline CDR1 reads MNHNY; CDR2 reads SVGAGI (reference sequence). This CDR3 is 13 amino acids long. The DNA for the CDR3 is TGTGCCAGCAGTCTCACTTGGGACTACGAGCAGTACTTC. Translation gives CASSLTWDYEQYF.

In this sample, this clone turned up a few times. V gene TRBV2 combines with J gene TRBJ1-2, with a tentative D call TRBD1 (5 bases). Germline CDR1 reads SNHLY; CDR2 reads FYNNEI. V shed 4 bases and J shed 5 bases, with 14 bases lying between them. This CDR3 comprises 14 residues. Here the CDR3 reads CASSGSGGAYGYTF. The CDR3 region has the DNA TGTGCCAGCAGTGGGTCAGGCGGGGCATATGGCTACACCTTC.

The chain joins TRBV6-4 to TRBJ1-2; the D is unclear. The V end lost 2 bases, the J end lost 4 bases, and 14 bases lay between the germline ends. Germline CDR1 MRHNA, CDR2 SNTAGT. The CDR3 is made up of 15 amino acids. CDR3 loop: CASSDGFSTTYGYTF. The CDR3 bases are TGTGCCAGCAGTGACGGGTTTTCTACAACCTATGGCTACACCTTC.

This clone was seen only a few times. V and J are TRBV4-1 and TRBJ2-3; D ambiguous. The CDR3 totals 15 residues. V was clipped by 0 bases and J by 4 bases, with 11 bases between them. Per the germline V gene, CDR1 is MGHRA and CDR2 is YSYEKL. CDR3 DNA sequence: TGCGCCAGCAGCCAAGAAAGTTCGAGTCCAGATACGCAGTATTTT. This gives the protein CASSQESSSPDTQYF.

The genes are TRBV19 and TRBJ1-4; no firm D call. V was shortened by 4 bases and J by 8 bases, with 14 bases between the two germline ends. The CDR3 runs to 14 residues. Germline V gene lookup returns CDR1 LNHDA and CDR2 SQIVND (reference sequence). The CDR3 DNA is TGTGCCAGTAGTAAGGGTCAGGTCGGGGAAAAACTGTTTTTT. Protein sequence: CASSKGQVGEKLFF. Based on the CDR3 plus reference TRBV19 and TRBJ1-4, the full variable domain is DGGITQSPKYLFRKEGQNVTLSCEQNLNHDAMYWYRQDPGQGLRLIYYSQIVNDFQKGDIAEGYSVSREKKESFPLTVTSAQKNPTAFYLCASSKGQVGEKLFFGSGTQLSVL.

J is TRBJ1-2 and V is TRBV5-8; D gene uncertain. The germline CDR1 and CDR2 sequences are SGHTS and YDEGEE. V shed 4 bases and J shed 1 base, with 8 bases lying between them. There are 13 residues in the CDR3. The CDR3 DNA is TGTGCCAGCAGCCGGGCCCGTAACTATGGCTACACCTTC. Its translation is CASSRARNYGYTF.

The rearrangement joins TRBV29-1 to TRBJ2-7; TRBD2 is a possible D gene (5 bases). Per the germline V gene, CDR1 is SQVTM and CDR2 is ANQGSEA. The CDR3 contains 13 residues. V was pared by 4 bases and J by 7 bases, with 17 bases between. The CDR3 DNA sequence: TGCAGCGTTGCCGCAACGGATAGGAGGGAGCAGTACTTC. This gives the protein CSVAATDRREQYF.

This chain uses TRBV9 with TRBJ2-1, with 12 bases identical to TRBD2. V gave up 3 bases and J gave up 2 bases; unmatched junction bases: 0. The germline CDR1 and CDR2 sequences are SGDLS and YYNGEE. The length of the CDR3 is 15 residues. CDR3 residues: CASSASGGAYNEQFF. CDR3 sequence (DNA): TGTGCCAGCAGCGCTAGCGGGGGGGCCTACAATGAGCAGTTCTTC. Together with reference TRBV9 and TRBJ2-1, the CDR3 gives the full variable domain: DSGVTQTPKHLITATGQRVTLRCSPRSGDLSVYWYQQSLDQGLQFLIQYYNGEERAKGNILERFSAQQFPDLHSELNLSSLELGDSALYFCASSASGGAYNEQFFGPGTRLTVL.